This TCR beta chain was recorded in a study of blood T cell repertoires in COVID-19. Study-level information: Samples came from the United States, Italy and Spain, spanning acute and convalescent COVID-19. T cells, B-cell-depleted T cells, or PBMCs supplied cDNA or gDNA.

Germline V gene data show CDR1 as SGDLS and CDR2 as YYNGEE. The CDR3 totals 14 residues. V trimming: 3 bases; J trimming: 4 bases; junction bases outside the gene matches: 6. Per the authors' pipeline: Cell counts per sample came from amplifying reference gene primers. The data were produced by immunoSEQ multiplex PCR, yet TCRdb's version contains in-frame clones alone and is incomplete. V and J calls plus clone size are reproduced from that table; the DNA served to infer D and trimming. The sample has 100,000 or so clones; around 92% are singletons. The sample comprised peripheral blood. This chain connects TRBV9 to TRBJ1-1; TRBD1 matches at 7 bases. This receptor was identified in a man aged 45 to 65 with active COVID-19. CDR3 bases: TGTGCCAGCAGCGCAGGGGGGATCCCCACTGAAGCTTTCTTT. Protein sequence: CASSAGGIPTEAFF.